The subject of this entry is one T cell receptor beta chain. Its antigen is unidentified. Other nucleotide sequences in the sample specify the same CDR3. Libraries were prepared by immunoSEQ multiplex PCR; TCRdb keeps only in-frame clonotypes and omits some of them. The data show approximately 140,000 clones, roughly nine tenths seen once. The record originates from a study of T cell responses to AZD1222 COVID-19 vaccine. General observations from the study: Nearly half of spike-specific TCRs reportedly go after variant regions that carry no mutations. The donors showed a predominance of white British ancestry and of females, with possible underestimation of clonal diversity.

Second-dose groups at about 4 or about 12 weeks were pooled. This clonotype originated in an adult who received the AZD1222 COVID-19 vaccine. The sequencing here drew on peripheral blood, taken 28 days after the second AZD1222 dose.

The CDR3 DNA follows: TGCAGCGTTGCCCCCATGAACACTGAAGCTTTCTTT. The encoded protein is CSVAPMNTEAFF. The J gene is TRBJ1-1, the V gene TRBV29-1; D gene ambiguous. The V gene lost 4 bases and the J gene lost 0 bases, with 6 bases spanning the gap. There are 12 residues in the CDR3. Germline V gene sequence: CDR1 SQVTM, CDR2 ANQGSEA.